This T cell receptor beta chain was documented in a study of T cell repertoires in cytomegalovirus infection. Study as a whole: CMV epitopes that were recently identified and HLA-C-restricted were used alongside well-studied HLA-B-restricted ones. It can be stated that public TCR beta signatures indicated CMV infection as well as a matching HLA type.

TCRdb used MiXCR to reprocess the reads, holding one entry per CDR3 protein. Seen here are 900,000 to 950,000 distinct CDR3 sequences, less than 40% observed once, and the top ten hold over 13%. The V gene end was trimmed by 5 bases and the J gene end by 5 bases; junction bases not matched to a gene: 8. This CDR3 is 15 amino acids long. Germline CDR1 SEHNR, CDR2 FQNEAQ (reference sequence). The sample holds a few counts of this clonotype. What it binds is not known. The genes are TRBV7-9 and TRBJ2-5; 10 bases fit TRBD1. The sequencing used cultured CD8+ T cells from PBMCs, collected from culture after CMV antigen stimulation. The receptor was isolated from a human donor in good health (CMV status not recorded). Some clones in this sample may be carry-over from other donors' samples. The CDR3 spells CASSQLTGGRETQYF. CDR3 DNA: TGTGCCAGCAGCCAATTGACAGGGGGCAGGGAGACCCAGTACTTC.